The sequence of this T cell receptor beta chain was determined in a study of cytomegalovirus exposure and HLA in healthy donors. Study background: The roughly 130 validation repertoires, a later analysis reported, used the same platform as the 666 repertoires from the first cohort. Findings and caveats of the study: Listed as cytomegalovirus-associated were 164 TCR beta chains. In vitro testing confirmed a few CMV-associated chains as specific for CMV antigens.

Germline loops: CDR1 SGDLS, CDR2 YYNGEE. CDR3 length equals 14 residues. V lost 0 bases to trimming and J lost 4 bases, with 10 bases between them. To note about this clone: Its antigen is not identified.

Profiled with immunoSEQ multiplex PCR; TCRdb holds only in-frame clones, not every one. This table has some 330,000 clones, just over 85% appearing once. V gene TRBV9 combines with J gene TRBJ2-5, with D possibly matching TRBD2 (6 bases). The TCR was taken from a woman aged 18-29 years in good health and CMV-seronegative. What was sequenced was PBMCs. DNA for the CDR3: TGTGCCAGCAGCGTAGATCAGGGAGGAGAGACCCAGTACTTC. Protein product: CASSVDQGGETQYF.